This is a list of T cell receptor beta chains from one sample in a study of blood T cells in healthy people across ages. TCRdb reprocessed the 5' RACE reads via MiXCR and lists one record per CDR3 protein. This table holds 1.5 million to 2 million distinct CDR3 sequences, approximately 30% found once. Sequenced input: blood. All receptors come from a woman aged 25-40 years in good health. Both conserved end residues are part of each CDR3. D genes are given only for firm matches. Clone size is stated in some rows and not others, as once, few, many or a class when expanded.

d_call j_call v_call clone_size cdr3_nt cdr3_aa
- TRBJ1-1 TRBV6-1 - TGTGCCAGCGAAGCGCAGGGGTCCACTGAAGCTTTCTTT CASEAQGSTEAFF
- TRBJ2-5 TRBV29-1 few TGCAGCGTTACAACTGGGGGCCTTGGAGAGACCCAGTACTTC CSVTTGGLGETQYF
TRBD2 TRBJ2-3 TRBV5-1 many TGCGCCAGCAGCTTGTTAGCGGGAGGGCCAGATACGCAGTATTTT CASSLLAGGPDTQYF
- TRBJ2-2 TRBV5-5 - TGTGCCTCCGCTATAGTGAACACCGGGGAGCTGTTTTTT CASAIVNTGELFF
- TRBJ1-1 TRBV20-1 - TGCAGTGCGTTCACCCCCGGGACAGAAGCTTTCTTT CSAFTPGTEAFF
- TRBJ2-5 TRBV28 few TGTGCCAGCACGGGCTGGGAAGAGACCCAGTACTTC CASTGWEETQYF
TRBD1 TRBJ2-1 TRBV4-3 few TGCGCCAGCAGCCCAGGGGGACCGTTCCACAATGAGCAGTTCTTC CASSPGGPFHNEQFF
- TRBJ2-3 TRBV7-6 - TGTGCCAGCAGCTTTACACCCTCGGGCCTGCAGTATTTT CASSFTPSGLQYF
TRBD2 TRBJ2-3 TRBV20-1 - TGCAGTGCTAAAGTTCTTGCGGGGGAAGATACGCAGTATTTT CSAKVLAGEDTQYF
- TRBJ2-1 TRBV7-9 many TGTGCCAGCAGCTTTACTCCCGAGCAGTTCTTC CASSFTPEQFF
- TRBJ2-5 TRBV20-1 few TGCAGTGCTAGTTTTGGCGGGGTAAAACAAGAGACCCAGTACTTC CSASFGGVKQETQYF
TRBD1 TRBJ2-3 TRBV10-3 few TGTGCCATCAGTGTGGTGTGGTACCTACAGGGGGGTACAGATACGCAGTATTTT CAISVVWYLQGGTDTQYF
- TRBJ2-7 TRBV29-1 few TGCAGCGTTGAACGGGGGCTCACCTACGAGCAGTACTTC CSVERGLTYEQYF